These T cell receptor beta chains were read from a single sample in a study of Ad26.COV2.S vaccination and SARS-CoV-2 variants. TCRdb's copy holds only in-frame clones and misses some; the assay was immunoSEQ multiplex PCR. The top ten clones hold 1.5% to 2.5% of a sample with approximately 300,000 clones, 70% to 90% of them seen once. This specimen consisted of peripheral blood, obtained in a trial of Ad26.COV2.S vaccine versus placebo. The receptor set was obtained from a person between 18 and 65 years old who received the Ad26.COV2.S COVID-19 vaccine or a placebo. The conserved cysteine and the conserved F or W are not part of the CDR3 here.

ASKPAGSNQPQH	TRBV19	TRBJ1-5
ASSELRGRETQY	TRBV25-1	TRBJ2-5
ASSARDRGTSGANVLT	TRBV11-2	TRBJ2-6
ASSQVQGRTF	TRBV4-1	TRBJ1-1
ASTVGDNTEAF	TRBV14	TRBJ1-1
ASSLKLAGANEQF	TRBV7-2	TRBJ2-1
ASSMRLNIAGGTEAF	TRBV19	TRBJ1-1
ATSRANQGAGYT	TRBV15	TRBJ1-2
ASSPLYRADRRDEQY	TRBV18	TRBJ2-7
ASSLKWAAMTTDTQY	TRBV7-8	TRBJ2-3
ASRGDRGYEQY	TRBV6-6	TRBJ2-7
ASSLGYSFEVWSEAF	TRBV5-1	TRBJ1-1
ASSNGDTEAF	TRBV12-3/TRBV12-4	TRBJ1-1
ASSLSRDSYEQY	TRBV7-9	TRBJ2-7
ASSEDERPRIYEQY	TRBV6-1	TRBJ2-7
ASTRIGRAAYGYT	TRBV6-5	TRBJ1-2
ATSRDHGGSNQPQH	TRBV15	TRBJ1-5
ASPGRQLKDTEAF	TRBV2	TRBJ1-1
ASRDWHSYEQY	TRBV2	TRBJ2-7
ASSLTPGSYSGNTIY	TRBV7-2	TRBJ1-3
ASSPTGNYGYT	TRBV4-2	TRBJ1-2
ASSYFQGGVGGYT	TRBV6-5	TRBJ1-2
ASSYGQASFNEQF	TRBV10-1	TRBJ2-1
ASSPSLAGANTDTQY	TRBV18	TRBJ2-3